These 19 T cell receptor beta chains came from one sample sequenced in a study of blood T cells in healthy people across ages (dated by TCRdb to 2015 to 2017). Receptors were amplified or captured by 5' RACE. Sequenced using an Illumina HiSeq 2500. A second PCR of 7 to 11 cycles was performed with a sample-barcoded 5' primer and a J-beta primer mix. The public sequencing data were trimmed at Q25 with fastp and processed into clonotypes with MiXCR by TCRdb, which kept only in-frame beta chains. Each record represents a unique CDR3 protein, reported with the most common genes and DNA among its rows. The sample table records about 900,000 distinct CDR3 sequences; less than 80% of these occur just once. About 30% of the sample rests with the top ten. Sequenced input: blood. All receptors derive from a man aged 25 to 45 in good health.

This clonotype was observed a handful of times. The chain employs TRBV5-1 and TRBJ1-6; unclear D gene. Per germline, CDR1 SGHRS and CDR2 YFSETQ. V lost 1 base and J lost 8, with 7 bases in between. The CDR3 totals 13 residues. DNA of the CDR3: TGCGCCAGCAGCTTGTGGGATGATTCACCCCTCCACTTT. This sequence encodes CASSLWDDSPLHF.

The chain recombines TRBV5-5 with TRBJ1-5; 8 bases match TRBD1. Trimming removed 0 bases from V and 7 bases from J; junction bases left unmatched: 6. This CDR3 region has 15 residues. Germline V gives CDR1 SGHKS, CDR2 YYEKEE (reference sequence). The CDR3 spells CASSLDPGGLQPQHF. DNA for the CDR3: TGTGCCAGCAGCTTGGACCCAGGGGGCTTACAGCCCCAGCATTTT.

This clonotype came up once. The chain joins TRBV6-5 to TRBJ2-1; TRBD1 might be the D (6 bases). The last part of the DNA fits TRBJ2-7 better; the J call may be wrong. Germline V gives CDR1 MNHEY, CDR2 SVGAGI. The CDR3 contains 15 residues. The CDR3 DNA is TGTGCCAGCAGTTACGAAGCAGGGGTGGCGAATGAGCAGTACTTC. It is translated as CASSYEAGVANEQYF.

There are a few counts of this clonotype. The chain recombines TRBV15 with TRBJ2-7; perhaps D is TRBD1 or TRBD2 (5 bases each). Germline CDR1 is LNHNV and CDR2 is YYDKDF (reference sequence). This CDR3 region has 16 residues. Trimming stripped 4 bases from V and 6 bases from J, with 22 bases between. CDR3 DNA sequence: TGTGCCACCAGCATATTGACCGGGACGCGTAAAGGCGAGCAGTACTTC. This encodes CATSILTGTRKGEQYF.

This clonotype was seen only a few times. This chain uses TRBV12-3 or TRBV12-4 with TRBJ2-5; D call uncertain. There are 13 residues in the CDR3. The germline V and J ends were trimmed by 3 bases and 1 base, with 6 bases remaining between them. The CDR3 DNA is TGTGCCAGCAGTTTGTGGGGCCAAGAGACCCAGTACTTC. Translation: CASSLWGQETQYF.

The chain uses TRBV6-6 and TRBJ2-7, with 7 bases fitting TRBD1. In germline, CDR1 is MNHNY, CDR2 SVGAGI (reference sequence). The CDR3 has 15 residues. The V segment lost 6 bases and the J segment 3 bases; nucleotides outside the gene matches: 11. The CDR3 is CASSLTGTAYYEQYF. CDR3 nucleotide sequence: TGTGCCAGCAGCCTAACCGGGACAGCCTACTACGAGCAGTACTTC.

This clonotype was observed a few times. The chain uses TRBV20-1 and TRBJ2-7; 7 bases match TRBD2. There are 12 residues in the CDR3. The ends lost 6 bases at V and 0 bases at J; junction bases unmatched: 2. CDR1 and CDR2 (germline): DFQATT, SNEGSKA (reference sequence). This chain's CDR3 is CSAGGVSYEQYF. CDR3 sequence (DNA): TGCAGTGCGGGGGGGGTCTCCTACGAGCAGTACTTC.

This clonotype was observed a single time. J is TRBJ2-1 and V is TRBV30; 9 bases line up with TRBD1. V trimming: 0 bases; J trimming: 10 bases; junction bases outside the gene matches: 1. Germline V gives CDR1 GTSNPN, CDR2 SVGIG (reference sequence). The CDR3 is 12 residues long. In DNA, the CDR3 is TGTGCCTGGAGTGTAGGGACAGGGGAGCAGTTCTTC. Residues: CAWSVGTGEQFF.

This clonotype was counted between two and nine times. The J gene is TRBJ2-5, the V gene TRBV11-2, with D possibly being TRBD1 or TRBD2 (5 bases each). The CDR3 is 12 residues long. Germline assignment: CDR1 SGHAT and CDR2 FQNNGV. The germline V and J ends were trimmed by 2 bases and 11 bases, with 12 bases remaining between them. This chain's CDR3 is CASSLQGWEQYF. CDR3 nucleotides: TGTGCCAGCAGCTTACAGGGTTGGGAGCAGTACTTC.

The chain employs TRBV7-2 and TRBJ2-5; 10 nucleotides agree with TRBD2. V was pared by 5 bases and J by 11 bases, with 14 bases of the junction left unmatched. The germline CDR1 and CDR2 sequences are SGHTA and FQGNSA. The CDR3 contains 15 residues. This chain's CDR3 is CASSIIAGGWNEQYF. CDR3 nucleotide sequence: TGTGCCAGCAGCATTATAGCGGGGGGTTGGAATGAGCAGTACTTC.

The chain combines TRBV5-6 with TRBJ2-5, with 10 bases aligning to TRBD1. The J call may be incorrect, as the DNA end agrees better with TRBJ2-7. The CDR3 runs 15 residues. The germline gives CDR1 SGHDT, CDR2 YYEEEE. CDR3 in DNA: TGTGCCAGCAGCGCCGGACAGGGGGGAACCTACGAGCAGTACTTC. Protein product: CASSAGQGGTYEQYF.

The chain carries TRBV28 and TRBJ2-7; 8 bases line up with TRBD1. The J call may be wrong; the DNA end is better matched by TRBJ2-5. CDR1 and CDR2 from the germline V gene are MDHEN and SYDVKM. The CDR3 has 15 amino acids. The CDR3 coding sequence is TGTGCCAGCAGTGGATATACAGGGGGATTAGAGACCCAGTACTTC. It codes for CASSGYTGGLETQYF.

The chain carries TRBV5-1 and TRBJ2-5; D may be TRBD1 or TRBD2 (5 bases each). Trimming removed 0 bases from V and 0 bases from J, with 12 bases in between. Germline loops: CDR1 SGHRS, CDR2 YFSETQ. This CDR3 has 16 amino acids. In DNA, the CDR3 is TGCGCCAGCAGCTTGGACGGGGCAGGACACCAAGAGACCCAGTACTTC. Its translation is CASSLDGAGHQETQYF.

The rearrangement links TRBV7-2 to TRBJ2-3; 7 bases are a match to TRBD2. This CDR3 region has 15 residues. J lost 3 bases, V lost 4 bases, and 7 bases had no gene match. CDR1 and CDR2 (germline): SGHTA, FQGNSA. The CDR3 nucleotides are TGTGCCAGCAGCTCCCGCAGCGGGGCAACAGATACGCAGTATTTT. Its translation is CASSSRSGATDTQYF.

The chain uses TRBV18 and TRBJ2-2; D ambiguous. Per the germline V gene, CDR1 is KGHSH and CDR2 is LQKENI. The V end was cut by 2 bases, the J end by 6 bases, with 7 bases between. The CDR3 runs to 13 residues. CDR3 sequence reads: CASSPEIAGELFF. CDR3 DNA sequence: TGTGCCAGCTCACCAGAGATCGCCGGGGAGCTGTTTTTT.

This sequence joins TRBV9 and TRBJ2-7, with 8 bases matching TRBD2. The V gene end was trimmed by 0 bases and the J gene end by 2 bases; junction bases not matched to a gene: 13. This CDR3 has 18 residues. Germline V lookup: CDR1 SGDLS, CDR2 YYNGEE. The CDR3 DNA follows: TGTGCCAGCAGCGTAGACGTGGAGGAGCGGGGGCCTCCCTACGAGCAGTACTTC. Translating gives CASSVDVEERGPPYEQYF.

V is TRBV5-1 and J is TRBJ2-2; no clear D gene. The germline gives CDR1 SGHRS, CDR2 YFSETQ. V gave up 1 base and J gave up 3 bases, with 10 bases separating them. The CDR3 has 15 residues. The CDR3 is CASSLIGLDTGELFF. The CDR3 coding sequence is TGCGCCAGCAGCTTGATAGGGTTGGACACCGGGGAGCTGTTTTTT.

The V call is TRBV7-2, the J call TRBJ2-1; possibly TRBD1 for D (6 bases). Per the germline V gene, CDR1 is SGHTA and CDR2 is FQGNSA. CDR3 size: 15 residues. The V and J ends lost 2 bases and 7 bases respectively, with 15 bases between them. CDR3 DNA: TGTGCCAGCAGCTTATTAAAGGGCCAGGGGAATGAGCAGTTCTTC. This translates into CASSLLKGQGNEQFF.

With regard to this clonotype: The junction differs from germline at one of its ends, possibly a read error. This chain links TRBV15 with TRBJ2-6, with 7 positions matching TRBD1. This CDR3 is 16 amino acids long. Germline CDR1 is LNHNV and CDR2 is YYDKDF (reference sequence). DNA for the CDR3: TGTGCCACCAGCGGAGACAGGGTCTCTGGGGCCAACGTCCTGACTTTC. It translates to CATSGDRVSGANVLTF.